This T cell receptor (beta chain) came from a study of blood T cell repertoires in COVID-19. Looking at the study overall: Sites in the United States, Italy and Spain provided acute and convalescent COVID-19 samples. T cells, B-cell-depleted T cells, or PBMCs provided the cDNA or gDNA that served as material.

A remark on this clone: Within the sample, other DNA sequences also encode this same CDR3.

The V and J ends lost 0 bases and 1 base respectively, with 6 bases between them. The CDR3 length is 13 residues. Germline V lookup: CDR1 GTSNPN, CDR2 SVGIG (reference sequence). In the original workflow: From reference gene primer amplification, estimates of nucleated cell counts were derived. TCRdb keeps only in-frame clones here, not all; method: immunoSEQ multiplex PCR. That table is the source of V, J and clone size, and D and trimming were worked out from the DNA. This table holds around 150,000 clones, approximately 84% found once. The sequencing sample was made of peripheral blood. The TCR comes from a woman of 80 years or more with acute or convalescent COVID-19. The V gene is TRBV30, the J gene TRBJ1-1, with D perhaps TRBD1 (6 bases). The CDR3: CAWSVGGNTEAFF. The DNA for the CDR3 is TGTGCCTGGAGTGTAGGGGGGAACACTGAAGCTTTCTTT.